A selection of T cell receptor beta chains follows, all from one sample in a study of regulatory T cells in long-lasting Graves disease. One entry per CDR3 protein results from TCRdb running MiXCR on the multiplex PCR reads. The sample consists of under 500,000 distinct CDR3 sequences, around 17% of them appearing once. These data were also reused for a study on T cells in Graves' hyperthyroidism and ophthalmopathy.

The sequenced sample was peripheral blood mononuclear cells (PBMCs), obtained at new diagnosis, from a patient treated with antithyroid drugs. The receptors stem from a woman aged 25 to 45 with Graves disease. The CDR3 runs from the conserved cysteine through the conserved F or W. Fields, in order: D gene, V gene, J gene, clone size, CDR3 protein, CDR3 DNA. A D gene is named only where the DNA matches it firmly. Rows give clone size only sometimes, using once, few, many, or a class for an expanded clone.

.	TRBV12-3/TRBV12-4	TRBJ2-7	many	CASSSLAENYEQYF	TGTGCCAGCAGTTCACTAGCAGAAAACTACGAGCAGTACTTC
.	TRBV12-3/TRBV12-4	TRBJ1-6	.	CASSEDAGSGSPLHF	TGTGCCAGCAGTGAAGACGCGGGGAGTGGGTCACCCCTCCACTTT
.	TRBV5-5	TRBJ1-1	many	CASSLVLNTEAFF	TGTGCCAGCAGCTTGGTTCTGAACACTGAAGCTTTCTTT
.	TRBV2	TRBJ2-1	many	CASMRTILAFSYNEQFF	TGTGCCAGCATGAGGACCATTCTAGCGTTCTCCTACAATGAGCAGTTCTTC
.	TRBV6-5	TRBJ1-5	many	CASSFDSLNQPQHF	TGTGCCAGCAGTTTTGACAGCCTAAATCAGCCCCAGCATTTT
TRBD2	TRBV24-1	TRBJ2-1	.	CATSDLNAAGENNEQFF	TGTGCCACCAGTGATTTGAATGCGGCGGGAGAGAACAATGAGCAGTTCTTC
.	TRBV19	TRBJ1-4	few	CASMAEPTNEKLFF	TGTGCCAGTATGGCCGAGCCAACTAATGAAAAACTGTTTTTT
.	TRBV12-3/TRBV12-4	TRBJ2-1	few	CASSLGDGRFF	TGTGCCAGCAGTCTCGGAGATGGGCGGTTCTTC
.	TRBV3-1	TRBJ2-7	many	CASSQAEGYEQYF	TGTGCCAGCAGCCAAGCCGAGGGGTACGAGCAGTACTTC
.	TRBV19	TRBJ2-7	.	CASSIPGEQYF	TGTGCCAGTAGTATACCGGGCGAGCAGTACTTC
.	TRBV18	TRBJ1-2	many	CASSAPSRTDRGYTF	TGTGCCAGCTCAGCTCCTTCGAGGACAGATCGGGGCTACACCTTC
.	TRBV19	TRBJ2-2	.	CASSAVLNTGELFF	TGTGCCAGTAGTGCAGTCCTCAATACCGGGGAGCTGTTTTTT
TRBD2	TRBV19	TRBJ2-3	few	CASSMRSGSFSDTQYF	TGTGCCAGTAGTATGAGGAGCGGGAGTTTCTCAGATACGCAGTATTTT
TRBD2	TRBV18	TRBJ2-7	many	CASSRGATSDSYEQYF	TGTGCCAGCTCACGCGGGGCAACTAGCGACTCCTACGAGCAGTACTTC
.	TRBV6-2/TRBV6-3	TRBJ2-7	many	CASSEVEGTYEQYF	TGTGCCAGCAGTGAAGTGGAGGGGACCTACGAGCAGTACTTC
.	TRBV20-1	TRBJ1-1	few	CSARGYRGEQAFF	TGCAGTGCTAGAGGGTACCGGGGTGAACAAGCTTTCTTT
.	TRBV13	TRBJ1-5	many	CASSLGLDGLDQPQHF	TGTGCCAGCAGCTTAGGCCTTGACGGACTCGATCAGCCCCAGCATTTT
.	TRBV7-9	TRBJ2-3	many	CASSLVIYAVAGTDTQYF	TGTGCCAGCAGCTTAGTCATCTATGCGGTGGCAGGAACAGATACGCAGTATTTT
TRBD1	TRBV5-1	TRBJ2-1	many	CASGGQGYYNEQFF	TGCGCCAGCGGGGGACAGGGATACTACAATGAGCAGTTCTTC
TRBD2	TRBV5-1	TRBJ2-7	many	CASSPMSSGDYEQYF	TGCGCCAGCAGCCCGATGTCTAGCGGGGATTACGAGCAGTACTTC
.	TRBV7-3	TRBJ2-3	many	CASSFNAGDTQYF	TGTGCCAGCAGCTTTAATGCAGGAGATACGCAGTATTTT
TRBD2	TRBV7-9	TRBJ2-5	many	CASSPLAGGVQETQYF	TGTGCCAGCAGCCCCCTAGCGGGAGGCGTCCAAGAGACCCAGTACTTC